The T cell receptor (beta chain) described here comes from a study of patients and donors after allogeneic stem cell transplantation. Trimming left V 7 bases short and J 4 bases short, with 14 bases between. Germline V CDR1 and CDR2: SGHRS, YFSETQ. CDR3 length equals 13 residues. From the RT-PCR reads, TCRdb called clonotypes with MiXCR, one entry per CDR3 protein. The sample holds roughly 9,900 distinct CDR3 sequences, 20% to 25% seen once. This clonotype showed up many times. Sequencing input: blood, either unsorted or a sorted T cell fraction (not recorded which). V usage is TRBV5-1 and J usage is TRBJ1-1, with D possibly being TRBD1 (6 bases). This receptor was taken from a human donor who was either an allogeneic HSCT recipient or a stem cell or donor lymphocyte infusion donor (not recorded which). It is not recorded whose cells these are; they may come from a transplant donor. The chain's CDR3 is CASQQGSVTEAFF. The CDR3 nucleotides are TGCGCCAGCCAACAGGGATCGGTCACTGAAGCTTTCTTT.